This TCR beta chain was captured by sequencing in a study of blood T cell repertoires in COVID-19. For the study at large: T cells, B-cell-depleted T cells, or PBMCs supplied cDNA or gDNA.

Per the study methods: Reference gene primer amplification gave nucleated cell count estimates. Assay: immunoSEQ multiplex PCR; the TCRdb copy retains only in-frame clones and omits some. V, J and clone size reflect that table, while D and trimming were determined from the DNA. Of about 22,000 clones in the sample, roughly 87% were seen once. J was trimmed by 5 bases and V by 1 base; bases with no gene match: 12. This CDR3 contains 19 residues. CDR1 and CDR2 from the germline V gene are SGHVS and FQNEAQ. The specimen was peripheral blood. This sequence originates from a human donor with active COVID-19. The donor label of this sample is uncertain. The V gene is TRBV7-8, the J gene TRBJ2-1, with TRBD2 matching over 12 bases. This CDR3 is CASSLVWRTSGGTDNEQFF. CDR3 DNA sequence: TGTGCCAGCAGCTTAGTCTGGCGAACTAGCGGGGGGACTGACAATGAGCAGTTCTTC.